This is a list of T cell receptor beta chains from one sample in a study of cytomegalovirus exposure and HLA in healthy donors. Here immunoSEQ multiplex PCR was the method, and the copy in TCRdb shows in-frame clones only, minus some. The sample gives some 200,000 clones, 65% to 85% of which show up once; 3.8% is in the top ten. Sequencing was performed on PBMCs. The receptors were gathered from a man in his fifties or sixties in good health and CMV-seronegative. Each CDR3 is given with its conserved first and last residue. The D gene is left open where the match is weak. The size entry is marked missing in some rows and otherwise reads once, few, many or a size class.

v_call	clone_size	j_call	d_call	cdr3_nt	cdr3_aa
TRBV18	few	TRBJ1-3	-	TGTGCCAGCTTAAATACGGGTTCTGGAAACACCATATATTTT	CASLNTGSGNTIYF
TRBV4-1	-	TRBJ1-5	TRBD1	TGCGCCAGCAGCCAAGGACAGGGGGCTTATCAGCCCCAGCATTTT	CASSQGQGAYQPQHF
TRBV29-1	-	TRBJ2-1	-	TGCAGCGCAAACCGGGGGGCGGGTGAGCAGTTCTTC	CSANRGAGEQFF
TRBV4-1	-	TRBJ1-2	-	TGCGCCAGCAGCCAAGACCCGACTGGCTACATGGGCTACACCTTC	CASSQDPTGYMGYTF
TRBV10-3	-	TRBJ2-3	-	TGTGCCATCAAGTTAGTAGATACGCAGTATTTT	CAIKLVDTQYF
TRBV4-2	-	TRBJ1-1	-	TGTGCCAGCAGCAGCCGGGACAAGAGGAACACTGAAGCTTTCTTT	CASSSRDKRNTEAFF
TRBV7-7	-	TRBJ2-3	TRBD2	TGTGCCAGCAGCAGAACGACTAGCGGGGGGGCGGATACGCAGTATTTT	CASSRTTSGGADTQYF
TRBV15	few	TRBJ2-3	-	TGTGCCACCACCCCCCGCCCTAGCTCTGGCACAGATACGCAGTATTTT	CATTPRPSSGTDTQYF
TRBV6-5	once	TRBJ1-2	TRBD1	TGTGCCAGCAGTTACTCTCGACAGGGGTCCTATGGCTACACCTTC	CASSYSRQGSYGYTF
TRBV7-9	-	TRBJ1-4	-	TGTGCCAGCAGCTCAGTCAGGGTGGATGAAAAACTGTTTTTT	CASSSVRVDEKLFF
TRBV11-3	-	TRBJ1-1	-	TGTGCCAGCAGCTTACAGGGAGGCACTGAAGCTTTCTTT	CASSLQGGTEAFF
TRBV2	-	TRBJ1-2	-	TGTGCCGGCGCGGCAGCTTACTATGGCTACACCTTC	CAGAAAYYGYTF
TRBV12-5	-	TRBJ1-1	TRBD1	TGTGCTAGTGGCCAGGGGGGTGAAGCTTTCTTT	CASGQGGEAFF
TRBV27	once	TRBJ1-6	-	TGTGCCAGCAGTTTAAGAGGGGGTTACTCACCCCTCCACTTT	CASSLRGGYSPLHF
TRBV19	once	TRBJ2-6	-	TGTGCCAGTAGTATCCAGGGGATAGTCTCTGGGGCCAACGTCCTGACTTTC	CASSIQGIVSGANVLTF
TRBV7-8	-	TRBJ2-3	TRBD2	TGTGCCAGCAGCTTAGAAGTCTTTGGACTAGCGGGGGGAAGCACAGATACGCAGTATTTT	CASSLEVFGLAGGSTDTQYF
TRBV4-3	-	TRBJ1-6	-	TGCGCCAGCAGCCAAGGCAGGGTGACCTATAATTCACCCCTCCACTTT	CASSQGRVTYNSPLHF
TRBV7-2	few	TRBJ1-2	TRBD1	TGTGCCAGCAGCTTAGCGCGGGACAGGACTAACTATGGCTACACCTTC	CASSLARDRTNYGYTF
TRBV5-8	-	TRBJ1-5	TRBD1	TGTGCCAGCAGCCCTGGACAGGCAGGACCCGAGTTGCCCCAGCATTTT	CASSPGQAGPELPQHF
TRBV19	-	TRBJ1-5	-	TGTGCCAGTAGTATCTCCTGGCCAGGGGATCAGCCCCAGCATTTT	CASSISWPGDQPQHF
TRBV6-5	-	TRBJ2-2	-	TGTGCCAGCAGCAGGGACACCAACACCGGGGAGCTGTTTTTT	CASSRDTNTGELFF
TRBV29-1	-	TRBJ1-1	-	TGCAGCGCCGACACCGTGAACACTGAAGCTTTCTTT	CSADTVNTEAFF
TRBV4-2	-	TRBJ1-6	-	TGTGCCAGCAGCCCGTCGGGGTCCGGATATAATTCACCCCTCCACTTT	CASSPSGSGYNSPLHF
TRBV6-5	-	TRBJ2-7	-	TGTGCCAGCAGGTTACGTGGGCCGGGAGAGCAGTACTTC	CASRLRGPGEQYF
TRBV27	-	TRBJ1-2	-	TGTGCCAGCAGCTTCTCAACTTTTGGAGGGGATAACTATGGCTACACCTTC	CASSFSTFGGDNYGYTF
TRBV7-7	-	TRBJ2-5	-	TGTGCTAGCAGCCCCCCGGCGGGGGCGGGTGAGACCCAGTACTTC	CASSPPAGAGETQYF
TRBV2	-	TRBJ1-5	TRBD1	TGTGCCAGCACCGGGACAGGGAAGATAGCAAGCAATCAGCCCCAGCATTTT	CASTGTGKIASNQPQHF
TRBV14	-	TRBJ2-3	-	TGTGCCAGCAGCCAAACCCAGTACACAGATACGCAGTATTTT	CASSQTQYTDTQYF
TRBV7-6	-	TRBJ2-3	-	TGTGCCAGCAGCCCAGTCCCGGGGGTGGCTAGCACAGATACGCAGTATTTT	CASSPVPGVASTDTQYF
TRBV4-3	-	TRBJ1-2	-	TGCGCCAGCAGCCAAGATTGGACTGCTAACTATGGCTACACCTTC	CASSQDWTANYGYTF
TRBV27	few	TRBJ1-2	-	TGTGCCAGCAGTTTATCCAGGGCGGGGGGCTACACCTTC	CASSLSRAGGYTF
TRBV13	-	TRBJ1-2	TRBD1	TGTGCCAGCAGCTTAGAGGACAGGGCCTTTTATGGCTACACCTTC	CASSLEDRAFYGYTF
TRBV7-8	-	TRBJ2-5	-	TGTGCCAGCAGTCGGGACTTTCAAGAGACCCAGTACTTC	CASSRDFQETQYF
TRBV29-1	-	TRBJ2-1	TRBD2	TGCGGCGTTGAAGTGAGCGGGGGAGCGAACGAGCAGTTCTTC	CGVEVSGGANEQFF
TRBV4-1	few	TRBJ2-1	-	TGCGCCAGCAGCCAACCCTTGAGGGGGTCCTACAATGAGCAGTTCTTC	CASSQPLRGSYNEQFF
TRBV7-9	-	TRBJ2-5	-	TGTGCCAGCAGCGCACAGGGAGGGGAGACCCAGTACTTC	CASSAQGGETQYF
TRBV27	-	TRBJ1-1	TRBD1	TGTGCCAGCACCATGAACTATTGGCCTTCAGGGGGCACTGAAGCTTTCTTT	CASTMNYWPSGGTEAFF
TRBV9	-	TRBJ1-1	-	TGTGCCAGCAGCGGACGTCAGGGCCGGACTGAAGCTTTCTTT	CASSGRQGRTEAFF
TRBV5-6	-	TRBJ2-2	TRBD1	TGTGCCAGCAGCACTCTCGACAGGGCAGGGGCCGGGGAGCTGTTTTTT	CASSTLDRAGAGELFF
TRBV5-1	once	TRBJ2-5	TRBD2	TGCGCCAGCAGCTTGGGGGGGGGAGAGACCCAGTACTTC	CASSLGGGETQYF
TRBV6-1	once	TRBJ1-4	TRBD1	TGTGCCAGCAGTGAAGCGCTGGTGGCAGGGGGCCTTAATGAAAAACTGTTTTTT	CASSEALVAGGLNEKLFF
TRBV6-6	-	TRBJ2-5	-	TGTGCCAGCAGAGGATTCGGGGGGCCCTCCCAAGAGACCCAGTACTTC	CASRGFGGPSQETQYF
TRBV29-1	-	TRBJ1-1	TRBD1	TGCAGCGGGGACAGGTCAACTGAAGCTTTCTTT	CSGDRSTEAFF
TRBV7-9	-	TRBJ2-4	TRBD2	TGTGCCAGCAGCCAACCCGGGACTAAGGACAAAAACATTCAGTACTTC	CASSQPGTKDKNIQYF
TRBV6-5	-	TRBJ2-7	TRBD2	TGTGCCAGCAGTTACAGGGGAGGGGAGCAGTACTTC	CASSYRGGEQYF
TRBV11-2	few	TRBJ1-2	TRBD1	TGTGCCAGCACCGAACAGGGGGATTATGGCTACACCTTC	CASTEQGDYGYTF
TRBV30	-	TRBJ1-3	-	TGTGCCTGGCAGGACTCTGGAAACACCATATATTTT	CAWQDSGNTIYF
TRBV7-8	-	TRBJ1-2	-	TGTGCCAGCAGCTTAGGGGGGGTTGTCTATGGCTACACCTTC	CASSLGGVVYGYTF
TRBV2	-	TRBJ1-2	-	TGTGCCAGCAGCTATTCTCCTGCAACTAACTATGGCTACACCTTC	CASSYSPATNYGYTF
TRBV5-1	-	TRBJ2-2	TRBD2	TGCGCCAGCAGCGAGACTAGCGGCACAACCGGGGAGCTGTTTTTT	CASSETSGTTGELFF
TRBV7-2	-	TRBJ2-7	-	TGTGCCAGCAGCTTACGGAGGGGGCCCTCGGGATACGAGCAGTACTTC	CASSLRRGPSGYEQYF
TRBV7-2	-	TRBJ2-7	-	TGTGCCAGCAGCCCTTGGGGGCCGGCCTCCTACGAGCAGTACTTC	CASSPWGPASYEQYF
TRBV7-9	-	TRBJ2-7	TRBD1	TGTGCCAGCAGCAGAATGACAGGGGTAACTGGCGAGCAGTACTTC	CASSRMTGVTGEQYF